A single sample gave rise to the 25 T cell receptor beta chains below, sequenced in a study of identical twins. Each CDR3 protein is one row after TCRdb ran MiXCR on the 5' RACE reads. The sample lists 310,000 or so distinct CDR3 sequences, roughly 8.6% seen once, with around 2.1% in the top ten. Separately, the same data were catalogued under a study of yellow fever vaccine responses in identical twins.

The sample was memory (CD45RO+) T cells sorted from blood. These receptors were taken from a woman under 30 in good health.

This clonotype was seen many times. The chain recombines TRBV6-1 with TRBJ2-7; D uncertain. Trimming pared 4 bases from V and 2 bases from J, leaving 15 bases between. The CDR3 runs to 15 residues. Germline V gene lookup returns CDR1 MNHNS and CDR2 SASEGT. As DNA, the CDR3 is TGTGCCAGCAGTGCCTCCCCTTACTGGCCCTACGAGCAGTACGTC. Translating it yields CASSASPYWPYEQYV.

As concerns this clonotype: A much larger clone differs from this one at a single base, so this may be a read error. The genes are TRBV6-1 and TRBJ1-3; 7 bases are a match to TRBD1. The germline V gene has CDR1 MNHNS and CDR2 SASEGT. The CDR3 consists of 15 residues. The CDR3 DNA reads TGTGCCAGCAGCCCCGGGACAGAGTCTGGAAACACCACATATTTT. This encodes CASSPGTESGNTTYF.

The V gene is TRBV14, the J gene TRBJ2-2, with TRBD2 matching over 7 bases. CDR3 length: 15 residues. Germline assignment: CDR1 SGHDN and CDR2 FVKESK. V gave up 4 bases and J gave up 7 bases; unmatched junction bases: 9. This chain's CDR3 is CASSLQSGVGGELFF. The DNA for the CDR3 is TGTGCCAGCAGCCTCCAAAGCGGGGTCGGCGGGGAGCTGTTTTTT.

DNA of the CDR3: TGTGCCAGCAGTGAGGGACCAAAGGGGACCTACGAGCAGTACTTC. Translated, it gives CASSEGPKGTYEQYF. The J gene is TRBJ2-7, the V gene TRBV28; tentatively, D is TRBD1 or TRBD2 (5 bases each). V was pared by 5 bases and J by 2 bases, with 16 bases between. The CDR3 runs to 15 residues. The germline gives CDR1 MDHEN, CDR2 SYDVKM.

This clonotype was observed a few times. The J gene is TRBJ1-6, the V gene TRBV28; D uncertain. Germline V gene data show CDR1 as MDHEN and CDR2 as SYDVKM. This CDR3 has 15 amino acids. V gave up 1 base and J gave up 9 bases, with 13 bases separating them. CDR3 sequence (DNA): TGTGCCAGCAGTTTATCGCACATGGCTTTTTCACCCCTCCACTTT. Translation: CASSLSHMAFSPLHF.

This clonotype showed up many times. The chain couples TRBV9 to TRBJ2-7; 8 positions match TRBD1. The CDR3 has 18 amino acids. J lost 1 base, V lost 3 bases, and 15 bases had no gene match. The V gene's germline CDR1 is SGDLS and CDR2 YYNGEE. CDR3 loop: CASSAYSLGRGQSYEQYF. The CDR3 DNA is TGTGCCAGCAGCGCATACTCTCTCGGCAGGGGGCAGTCCTACGAGCAGTACTTC.

This clonotype was seen more than once but under ten times. The chain uses TRBV5-5 and TRBJ1-2; no definite D call. Trimming shortened V by 0 bases and J by 4 bases, and 10 bases separated the two germline ends. The CDR3 covers 14 residues. Germline lookup yields CDR1 SGHKS and CDR2 YYEKEE (reference sequence). The CDR3 DNA reads TGTGCCAGCAGCTTGGGAAGGGTTGGCTATGGCTACACCTTC. Its translation: CASSLGRVGYGYTF.

This clonotype was recorded at least ten times. The chain links TRBV4-1 to TRBJ1-2, with D hard to call. V was trimmed by 0 bases and J by 0 bases, leaving 5 bases between them. This CDR3 has 14 amino acids. CDR1 MGHRA and CDR2 YSYEKL come from the germline V gene. The CDR3 DNA is TGCGCCAGCAGCCAAGAATTAGCTAACTATGGCTACACCTTC. It encodes CASSQELANYGYTF.

There are many counts of this clonotype. The chain carries TRBV20-1 and TRBJ2-7; 9 bases map to TRBD1. The germline gives CDR1 DFQATT, CDR2 SNEGSKA (reference sequence). V lost 2 bases, J lost 3 bases, and 8 bases stayed unmatched. The CDR3 totals 15 residues. Here the CDR3 DNA reads TGCAGTGCTAGACCCGCCGGGACAGGGAACTACGAGCAGTACTTC. Encoded protein: CSARPAGTGNYEQYF.

Ten or more counts support this clonotype. The rearrangement uses TRBV4-2 and TRBJ2-3; D is possibly TRBD1 or TRBD2 (6 bases each). Per the germline V gene, CDR1 is LGHNA and CDR2 is YNFKEQ. The CDR3 runs to 15 residues. V gave up 4 bases and J gave up 3 bases, with 14 bases separating them. CDR3 region: CASSREEGGTDTQYF. The CDR3 nucleotides are TGTGCCAGCAGCCGGGAGGAAGGGGGGACAGATACGCAGTATTTT.

This clonotype has at least ten counts. The V gene is TRBV4-1, the J gene TRBJ2-1; possible D gene TRBD2, 5 bases. Trimming shortened V by 0 bases and J by 0 bases, and 12 bases separated the two germline ends. Germline-derived CDR1 and CDR2 are MGHRA and YSYEKL. The CDR3 is 17 amino acids. The CDR3 DNA is TGCGCCAGCAGCCAAGATTTGACGGGGAGCTCCTACAATGAGCAGTTCTTC. Amino acids: CASSQDLTGSSYNEQFF.

This clonotype turned up a few times. The V call is TRBV20-1, the J call TRBJ1-1; 9 bases line up with TRBD1. This CDR3 contains 15 residues. Looked up from germline, CDR1 is DFQATT and CDR2 is SNEGSKA (reference sequence). J was trimmed by 6 bases and V by 6 bases; bases with no gene match: 14. CDR3 region: CSANRPDRGIPEAFF. CDR3 in DNA: TGCAGTGCAAATAGGCCGGACAGGGGCATCCCTGAAGCTTTCTTT.

This clonotype came up a few times. The chain has TRBV20-1 and TRBJ2-1; 10 bases map to TRBD1. The CDR3 loop spans 18 amino acids. From germline, CDR1 is DFQATT and CDR2 SNEGSKA (reference sequence). Unmatched junction bases numbered 15, after V lost 3 bases and J lost 4 bases. The CDR3 region has the DNA TGCAGTGCTAGGGCGGGACAGGGGAGTAGCGGGCGTTACAATGAGCAGTTCTTC. Its protein product is CSARAGQGSSGRYNEQFF.

The CDR3 DNA sequence: TGTGCCAGCAGCTCCCAGGGACACAACACTGAAGCTTTCTTT. Amino acid sequence: CASSSQGHNTEAFF. The J gene is TRBJ1-1, the V gene TRBV5-5, with D tentatively TRBD1 (6 bases). Germline V lookup: CDR1 SGHKS, CDR2 YYEKEE (reference sequence). The V end lost 3 bases, the J end lost 2 bases, and 11 bases lay between the germline ends. The CDR3 totals 14 residues.

Only a few counts were recorded for this clonotype. This chain connects TRBV6-2 or TRBV6-3 to TRBJ2-1; D may match TRBD1 or TRBD2 (5 bases each). With 5 bases removed from V and 3 bases from J, the gap between germline ends came to 11 bases. The CDR3 covers 14 residues. The germline V gene has CDR1 MNHEY and CDR2 SVGEGT. CDR3 region: CASSRDGRYNEQFF. CDR3 bases: TGTGCCAGCAGTAGGGACGGCCGCTACAATGAGCAGTTCTTC.

This clonotype was observed a few times. The rearrangement joins TRBV20-1 to TRBJ2-7; 7 bases agree with TRBD2. This CDR3 comprises 13 residues. The junction had 8 bases not matched to a gene; V was cut back by 5 bases and J by 4 bases. From germline, CDR1 is DFQATT and CDR2 SNEGSKA (reference sequence). The DNA of the CDR3 is TGCAGTGCTTGGAGCGGGGAGTTTTACGAGCAGTACTTC. This translates into CSAWSGEFYEQYF.

This clonotype occurred many times. The CDR3 bases are TGTGCCAGCAGTTCCAGCGGGAGGCGCCCAGATACGCAGTATTTT. It yields the protein CASSSSGRRPDTQYF. The chain recombines TRBV28 with TRBJ2-3; 9 bases align to TRBD2. Trimming at V came to 4 bases and at J to 4 bases, leaving 6 bases not matched to a gene. Germline V gene data show CDR1 as MDHEN and CDR2 as SYDVKM. The CDR3 is 15 residues long.

This clonotype appeared many times. V usage is TRBV7-2 and J usage is TRBJ2-1; 8 bases agree with TRBD2. There are 15 residues in the CDR3. CDR1 and CDR2 (germline): SGHTA, FQGNSA. The V and J ends lost 2 bases and 6 bases, in that order; junction bases with no gene match: 6. The CDR3 loop is CASSLSGGALNEQFF. In DNA, the CDR3 is TGTGCCAGCAGCTTATCCGGGGGGGCCCTCAATGAGCAGTTCTTC.

Comments on this clonotype: At one of its ends the junction is not consistent with the germline gene, which may arise from a read error. This sequence joins TRBV20-1 and TRBJ2-5; the D call may be TRBD1 or TRBD2 (6 bases each). Germline-derived CDR1 and CDR2 are DFQATT and SNEGSKA (reference sequence). CDR3 size: 16 residues. The CDR3 loop is CCARDLKGGGMETQYF. The CDR3 nucleotides are TGCTGTGCTAGAGATCTCAAGGGGGGAGGTATGGAGACCCAGTACTTC.

This clonotype was picked up a small number of times. The gene calls are TRBV6-2 or TRBV6-3 and TRBJ2-4; D is ambiguous. Trimming shortened V by 2 bases and J by 0 bases, and 8 bases separated the two germline ends. Germline CDR1 MNHEY, CDR2 SVGEGT. The CDR3 covers 15 residues. The CDR3 loop reads CASSYSDIAKNIQYF. DNA for the CDR3: TGTGCCAGCAGTTACAGCGACATAGCCAAAAACATTCAGTACTTC.

The chain joins TRBV29-1 to TRBJ2-1, with D possibly being TRBD2 (5 bases). CDR1 and CDR2 from the germline V gene are SQVTM and ANQGSEA. V lost 7 bases and J 7 bases, leaving 20 bases between the germline ends. CDR3 size: 14 residues. Here the CDR3 DNA reads TGCAGCGAGTTCCCCCCCGGGAACATGAATGAGCAGTTCTTC. Its translation is CSEFPPGNMNEQFF.

This clonotype was counted many times. The J gene is TRBJ2-1, the V gene TRBV7-9, with 13 nucleotides matching TRBD2. The trim removed 5 bases at V and 7 bases at J, leaving 5 bases unmatched. Germline V CDR1 and CDR2: SEHNR, FQNEAQ (reference sequence). The CDR3 runs to 15 residues. The CDR3 loop is CASSPLAGGPNEQFF. The CDR3 bases are TGTGCCAGCAGCCCACTAGCGGGGGGGCCAAATGAGCAGTTCTTC. Together with reference TRBV7-9 and TRBJ2-1, the CDR3 gives the full variable domain: DTGVSQNPRHKITKRGQNVTFRCDPISEHNRLYWYRQTLGQGPEFLTYFQNEAQLEKSRLLSDRFSAERPKGSFSTLEIQRTEQGDSAMYLCASSPLAGGPNEQFFGPGTRLTVL.

This chain joins TRBV2 and TRBJ2-1; D might be TRBD2 (6 bases). V lost 6 bases and J 6 bases, leaving 12 bases between the germline ends. There are 13 residues in the CDR3. Per germline, CDR1 SNHLY and CDR2 FYNNEI. The CDR3: CASRTTSFNEQFF. For the CDR3, the DNA is TGTGCCAGCAGAACGACTAGTTTCAATGAGCAGTTCTTC.

This clonotype was seen repeatedly, ten times or more. A read error may produce the germline difference seen at one junction end. This chain uses TRBV20-1 with TRBJ2-7; 11 positions match TRBD2. The CDR3 spans 14 residues. Germline CDR1 reads DFQATT; CDR2 reads SNEGSKA (reference sequence). CDR3 in DNA: TGCAGTGCTGGAGAGACTAGCGGGAATCCCCGGCAGTACTTC. As protein: CSAGETSGNPRQYF.

This clonotype was observed at least ten times. The rearrangement joins TRBV29-1 to TRBJ2-7, with D tentatively TRBD2 (6 bases). The germline V and J ends were trimmed by 4 bases and 6 bases, with 13 bases remaining between them. This CDR3 is built from 12 residues. Looked up from germline, CDR1 is SQVTM and CDR2 is ANQGSEA. The CDR3 protein is CSVAASVFEQYF. CDR3 bases: TGCAGCGTTGCGGCTAGCGTGTTCGAGCAGTACTTC.